Following are 18 T cell receptor beta chains from one sample sequenced in a study of regulatory T cells in long-lasting Graves disease. Construction of TCR beta libraries relied on iRepertoire HTBI primers and on Arm-PCR targeting CDR3 regions. TCRdb processed the multiplex PCR reads anew with MiXCR; each CDR3 protein has one entry. Of 450,000 to 600,000 distinct CDR3 sequences detected, about 16% appear once; the ten largest clones hold 12%. Time point defined: newly diagnosed GD, antithyroid drugs for less than 3 months. Preparation of the TCR library used RNA extracted from PBMCs. This sample also belongs to another study, concerning T cells in Graves' hyperthyroidism and ophthalmopathy.

This sample comprised peripheral blood mononuclear cells (PBMCs), obtained at new diagnosis, from a patient treated with antithyroid drugs. The receptors were sampled from a man aged 35-49 years with Graves disease.

This rearrangement joins TRBV5-1 to TRBJ2-7; D remains ambiguous. V lost 0 bases, J lost 1 base, and 11 bases lay in between. This CDR3 is built from 15 residues. CDR1 is SGHRS, CDR2 YFSETQ, per germline. CDR3 bases: TGCGCCAGCAGCTTGGACAATCCCTCATCCTACGAGCAGTACTTC. It specifies CASSLDNPSSYEQYF.

This clonotype occurred many times. The chain links TRBV2 to TRBJ2-3; TRBD2 matches 10 bases. CDR1 and CDR2 (germline): SNHLY, FYNNEI. The CDR3 extends over 16 amino acids. V gave up 6 bases and J gave up 2 bases; unmatched junction bases: 8. The CDR3: CASRRTSGLNTDTQYF. CDR3 DNA: TGTGCCAGCAGGAGGACTAGCGGCCTAAACACAGATACGCAGTATTTT.

Ten or more counts support this clonotype. V usage is TRBV11-3 and J usage is TRBJ2-1; D not certain. Germline values: CDR1 SGHNT, CDR2 YENEEA. V was shortened by 1 base and J by 2 bases, with 6 bases between the two germline ends. The CDR3 sequence is 14 residues long. Written as DNA, the CDR3 is TGTGCCAGCAGCTTAGGCTATACCTACAATGAGCAGTTCTTC. Translating it yields CASSLGYTYNEQFF.

Ten or more counts support this clonotype. This rearrangement joins TRBV20-1 to TRBJ2-7; 8 bases match TRBD2. V shed 0 bases and J 3 bases; nucleotides not matched to a gene: 7. Germline-derived CDR1 and CDR2 are DFQATT and SNEGSKA (reference sequence). CDR3 length: 15 residues. Here the CDR3 DNA reads TGCAGTGCTAGAGACTTTAGCGGGATTCTCTACGAGCAGTACTTC. Translation gives CSARDFSGILYEQYF.

This clonotype was picked up a small number of times. The rearrangement links TRBV20-1 to TRBJ2-7; 14 bases match TRBD2. From germline, CDR1 is DFQATT and CDR2 SNEGSKA (reference sequence). This CDR3 comprises 16 residues. With V trimmed by 3 bases and J by 3 bases, 7 bases remained unmatched. CDR3: CSARGLAGASLYEQYF. CDR3 in DNA: TGCAGTGCTAGGGGACTAGCGGGAGCCTCCCTCTACGAGCAGTACTTC.

This clonotype turned up a few times. The chain is built from TRBV19 and TRBJ1-1; the match to TRBD1 covers 7 bases. V trimming: 1 base; J trimming: 2 bases; junction bases outside the gene matches: 7. Germline V CDR1 and CDR2: LNHDA, SQIVND (reference sequence). The CDR3 is made up of 16 amino acids. The DNA of the CDR3 is TGTGCCAGTAGTATAGCCAGGACAGGAGTAAACACTGAAGCTTTCTTT. Translated, it gives CASSIARTGVNTEAFF.

The chain recombines TRBV11-2 with TRBJ2-5; D not certain. The DNA end lines up better with TRBJ2-1; the J call may be wrong. The germline gives CDR1 SGHAT, CDR2 FQNNGV. This CDR3 has 18 residues. The CDR3 region is CASSRPPRLAVQRNEQFF. CDR3 nucleotides: TGTGCCAGCAGCCGGCCCCCCCGACTTGCGGTTCAAAGAAATGAGCAGTTCTTC.

V is TRBV5-8 and J is TRBJ2-6; perhaps TRBD1 as D (5 bases). Trimming removed 0 bases at V and 2 bases at J, with 12 bases between. This CDR3 is built from 17 residues. CDR1 is SGHTS, CDR2 YDEGEE, per germline. The CDR3 sequence: CASSLGGRTTGANVLTF. In DNA form, the CDR3 reads TGTGCCAGCAGCTTGGGAGGCAGGACAACTGGGGCCAACGTCCTGACTTTC.

The sample holds many counts of this clonotype. The chain links TRBV5-1 to TRBJ1-3; no firm D call. Trimming took off 0 bases at V and 6 bases at J, with 13 bases between the two ends. CDR1 is SGHRS, CDR2 YFSETQ, per germline. There are 15 residues in the CDR3. For the CDR3, the DNA is TGCGCCAGCAGCTTGGATGGAGGGATCCAAAACACCATATATTTT. Translation: CASSLDGGIQNTIYF. Together with reference TRBV5-1 and TRBJ1-3, the CDR3 gives the full variable domain: KAGVTQTPRYLIKTRGQQVTLSCSPISGHRSVSWYQQTPGQGLQFLFEYFSETQRNKGNFPGRFSGRQFSNSRSEMNVSTLELGDSALYLCASSLDGGIQNTIYFGEGSWLTVV.

This clonotype showed up just a few times. Since a much larger clone is just one base distant, this may be a read error. This chain connects TRBV28 to TRBJ2-3; 7 positions match TRBD1. Per germline, CDR1 MDHEN and CDR2 SYDVKM. The J segment lost 6 bases and the V segment lost 6 bases, leaving 15 bases of the junction unmatched. The CDR3 is 16 amino acids. The CDR3 region has the DNA TGTGCCAGCAGGTCACTACAGGGGCCAAAGGGTGATACGCAGTATTTT. This translates into CASRSLQGPKGDTQYF.

This clonotype was recorded at least ten times. The chain joins TRBV28 to TRBJ2-1; 7 nucleotides match TRBD2. Germline values: CDR1 MDHEN, CDR2 SYDVKM. This CDR3 is built from 18 residues. V trimming: 8 bases; J trimming: 0 bases; junction bases outside the gene matches: 16. Written as DNA, the CDR3 is TGTGCCAGCGGTGGAGTAGCGGGCTGGGGGAGCTCCTACAATGAGCAGTTCTTC. Its translation is CASGGVAGWGSSYNEQFF.

The sample holds many counts of this clonotype. The chain carries TRBV20-1 and TRBJ2-3, with 8 nucleotides matching TRBD2. The V gene's germline CDR1 is DFQATT and CDR2 SNEGSKA (reference sequence). The CDR3 length is 12 residues. This chain's CDR3 is CSTSGPTDTQYF. The CDR3 bases are TGCAGCACTAGCGGCCCCACAGATACGCAGTATTTT.

The chain is built from TRBV11-2 and TRBJ2-1; 9 bases line up with TRBD2. V lost 3 bases, J lost 6 bases, and 6 bases stayed unmatched. The CDR3 loop spans 15 amino acids. CDR1 and CDR2 from the germline V gene are SGHAT and FQNNGV. CDR3 in DNA: TGTGCCAGCAGCTTGGAAGCGGGAGGCCGCAATGAGCAGTTCTTC. As protein: CASSLEAGGRNEQFF.

This clonotype was counted at least ten times. The V and J genes are TRBV2 and TRBJ1-2; D ambiguous. This CDR3 is 13 amino acids long. Per germline, CDR1 SNHLY and CDR2 FYNNEI. The V and J ends lost 7 bases and 5 bases respectively, with 14 bases between them. The CDR3 DNA reads as TGTGCCAGCACTGGGCAGCCTTCTTATGGCTACACCTTC. It encodes CASTGQPSYGYTF.

The CDR3, as DNA: TGTGCCACCAGCTCCCGAAGTTCCACTGAAGCTTTCTTT. Translating gives CATSSRSSTEAFF. This sequence joins TRBV15 and TRBJ1-1; D call uncertain. CDR3 length: 13 residues. Per germline, CDR1 LNHNV and CDR2 YYDKDF (reference sequence). V dropped 5 bases and J dropped 4 bases, with 11 bases sitting between them. The full variable domain, rest sourced from reference TRBV15 and TRBJ1-1, is DAMVIQNPRYQVTQFGKPVTLSCSQTLNHNVMYWYQQKSSQAPKLLFHYYDKDFNNEADTPDNFQSRRPNTSFCFLDIRSPGLGDTAMYLCATSSRSSTEAFFGQGTRLTVV.

This clonotype was detected many times. The rearrangement links TRBV7-2 to TRBJ2-5; TRBD2 aligns across 10 bases. V trimming: 5 bases; J trimming: 5 bases; junction bases outside the gene matches: 8. Germline CDR1 is SGHTA and CDR2 is FQGNSA. CDR3 length: 15 residues. The CDR3, as DNA: TGTGCCAGCAGCCCCCAAGCGGGAGGGGGGGAGACCCAGTACTTC. Translated: CASSPQAGGGETQYF.

A word on this clonotype: Being one base from a much bigger clone, this may be a read error. The V gene is TRBV6-8, the J gene TRBJ2-7; TRBD2 aligns across 8 bases. Per germline, CDR1 MNHGY and CDR2 SAAAGT. The CDR3 covers 16 residues. The CDR3 DNA sequence: TGTCCCAGCAGTTACCCCCGGGGGGGCGGGATTTACGAGCAGTACTTC. Residues: CPSSYPRGGGIYEQYF.

This clonotype was seen a handful of times. V is TRBV29-1 and J is TRBJ2-2, with 7 bases aligning to TRBD1. The CDR3 runs to 14 residues. Trimming took 6 bases from V and 4 from J; bases not matched to a gene: 8. Germline V gene data show CDR1 as SQVTM and CDR2 as ANQGSEA. Written as DNA, the CDR3 is TGCAGCGTCCGAAGGGGGCGAAGCACCGGGGAGCTGTTTTTT. Amino acid sequence: CSVRRGRSTGELFF.